This TCR beta chain comes out of a study of CD8 T cells in ankylosing spondylitis. Study-wide findings and caveats: Past research had described some motif variants in reactive arthritis synovial fluid and blood.

The germline gives CDR1 MGHRA, CDR2 YSYEKL. CDR3 length: 14 residues. The V end lost 3 bases, the J end lost 4 bases, and 13 bases lay between the germline ends. Using its own MiXCR run on the 5' RACE reads, TCRdb lists one record per CDR3 protein. This sample has 150,000 to 200,000 distinct CDR3 sequences; 10% to 15% occur once, and the top ten carry 15% to 20%. A note on this clonotype: Its antigen remains unidentified.

The sequence came from a male donor with ankylosing spondylitis or in good health (not recorded which). Sequences were obtained from blood, either unsorted or a sorted T cell fraction (not recorded which). The chain combines TRBV4-1 with TRBJ2-7, with a weak D call TRBD2 (5 bases). CDR3 in amino acids: CASSQGEGPYEQYF. CDR3 bases: TGCGCCAGCAGCCAGGGAGAGGGTCCGTACGAGCAGTACTTC.